One TCR beta chain is described in this entry. No antigen is known for it. These data are taken from a study of cytomegalovirus exposure and HLA in healthy donors. The CDR3 extends over 13 amino acids. Trimming took off 3 bases at V and 2 bases at J, with 7 bases between the two ends. Per the germline V gene, CDR1 is MNHEY and CDR2 is SMNVEV (reference sequence). Regarding the study as a whole: An analysis that came later showed most CMV-associated TCR beta chains appearing HLA-restricted. Across donors, presence/absence analyses took sequencing depth to be roughly uniform.

Both 60 Vbeta primers and 13 Jbeta primers went into the PCR. TCRdb keeps only in-frame clones here, not all; method: immunoSEQ multiplex PCR. The data contain around 110,000 clones, roughly 80% of them singletons. The rearrangement joins TRBV27 to TRBJ1-1, with D unclear. The TCR was taken from a man aged 30-40 years in good health and CMV-seropositive. The sequencing sample was made of PBMCs. Written as DNA, the CDR3 is TGTGCCAGCAGTTTTTTTCCAAACACTGAAGCTTTCTTT. This sequence encodes CASSFFPNTEAFF.